The clone carrying this T cell receptor (beta chain) was seen a handful of times. Its antigen is not identified. The V segment lost 5 bases and the J segment 3 bases; nucleotides outside the gene matches: 9. Germline assignment: CDR1 SGHTA and CDR2 FQGNSA. The CDR3 is 15 residues long. This entry comes from a study of post-analysis software for immune sequencing data. The study, taken as a whole, reports: Four or five TRBV segments were significantly more frequent in patients than in controls. TRBV5-6, TRBV5-1 and TRBV20-1 were among these segments. By F measure, strong co-clustering occurred among samples prepared in the same batch.

Presence of unique molecular identifiers characterized the TCR beta cDNA libraries. TCRdb re-called the PCR reads with MiXCR, one entry per CDR3 protein. The data show 650,000 to 900,000 distinct CDR3 sequences, approximately 44% seen once. The clonotype originates from a girl aged 10-17 years with multiple sclerosis. Sequencing was done on a sample of blood. V and J are TRBV7-2 and TRBJ2-7, with 8 bases matching TRBD1. The CDR3 DNA is TGTGCCAGCAGCCCCCGGACAGGGTATTTCTACGAGCAGTACTTC. Translating gives CASSPRTGYFYEQYF.